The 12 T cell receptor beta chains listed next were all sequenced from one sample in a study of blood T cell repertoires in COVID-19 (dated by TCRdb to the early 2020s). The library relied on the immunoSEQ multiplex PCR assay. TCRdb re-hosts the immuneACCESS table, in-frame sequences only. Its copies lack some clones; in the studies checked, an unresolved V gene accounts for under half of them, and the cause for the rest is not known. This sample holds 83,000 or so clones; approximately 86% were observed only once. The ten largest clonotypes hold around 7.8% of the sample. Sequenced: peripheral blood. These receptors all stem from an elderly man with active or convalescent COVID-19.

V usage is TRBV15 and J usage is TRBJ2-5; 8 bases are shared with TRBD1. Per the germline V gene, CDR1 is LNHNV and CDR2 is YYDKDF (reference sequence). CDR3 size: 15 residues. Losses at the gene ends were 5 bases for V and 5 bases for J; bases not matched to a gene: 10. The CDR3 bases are TGTGCCACCAGCCGGCAGACAGGGGAAGTGGAGACCCAGTACTTC. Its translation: CATSRQTGEVETQYF.

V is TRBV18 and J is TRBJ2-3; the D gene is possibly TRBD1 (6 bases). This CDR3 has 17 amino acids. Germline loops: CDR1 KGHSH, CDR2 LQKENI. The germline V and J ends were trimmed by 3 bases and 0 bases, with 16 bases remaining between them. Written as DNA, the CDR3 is TGTGCCAGCTCACCCTTAGACAGGCCATATAGCACAGATACGCAGTATTTT. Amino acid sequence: CASSPLDRPYSTDTQYF.

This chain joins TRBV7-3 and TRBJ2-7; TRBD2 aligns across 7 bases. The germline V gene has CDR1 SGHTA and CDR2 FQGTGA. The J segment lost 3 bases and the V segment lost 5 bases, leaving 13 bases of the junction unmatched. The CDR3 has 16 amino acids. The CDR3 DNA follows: TGTGCCAGCAGCATCCGGCGGCGGGAGCGGTGCTACGAGCAGTACGTC. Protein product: CASSIRRRERCYEQYV.

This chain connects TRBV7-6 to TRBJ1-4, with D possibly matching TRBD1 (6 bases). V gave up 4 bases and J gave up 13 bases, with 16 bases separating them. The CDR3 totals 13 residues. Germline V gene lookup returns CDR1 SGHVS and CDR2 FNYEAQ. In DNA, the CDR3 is TGTGCCAGCAGCTCGGAAACGGACAGTATACTGTTTTTT. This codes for CASSSETDSILFF.

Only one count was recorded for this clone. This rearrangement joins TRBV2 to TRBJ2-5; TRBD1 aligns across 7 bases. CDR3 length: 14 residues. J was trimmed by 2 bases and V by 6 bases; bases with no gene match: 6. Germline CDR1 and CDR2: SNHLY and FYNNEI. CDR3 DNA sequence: TGTGCCAGCAGCACCTACAGGGGACAAGAGACCCAGTACTTC. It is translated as CASSTYRGQETQYF.

CDR3: CASSYSTVYNSPLHF. For the CDR3, the DNA is TGTGCCAGCAGTTACTCGACAGTTTATAATTCACCCCTCCACTTT. The J gene is TRBJ1-6, the V gene TRBV6-6, with D tentatively TRBD1 (5 bases). The germline V gene has CDR1 MNHNY and CDR2 SVGAGI (reference sequence). The CDR3 sequence is 15 residues long. V shed 0 bases and J shed 4 bases, with 7 bases lying between them.

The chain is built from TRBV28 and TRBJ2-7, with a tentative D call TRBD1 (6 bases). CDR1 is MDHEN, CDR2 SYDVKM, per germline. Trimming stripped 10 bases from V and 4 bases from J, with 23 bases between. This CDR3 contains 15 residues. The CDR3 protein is CATSRPGQGLYEQYV. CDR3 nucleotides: TGTGCCACTTCCCGGCCAGGGCAGGGGCTATACGAGCAGTACGTC.

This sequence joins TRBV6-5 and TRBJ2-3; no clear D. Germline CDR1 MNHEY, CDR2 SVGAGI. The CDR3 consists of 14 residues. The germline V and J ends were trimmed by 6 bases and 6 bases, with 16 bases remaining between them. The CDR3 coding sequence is TGTGCCAGCAGCCCCGGTCACCACGGGGATACGCAGTATTTT. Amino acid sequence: CASSPGHHGDTQYF.

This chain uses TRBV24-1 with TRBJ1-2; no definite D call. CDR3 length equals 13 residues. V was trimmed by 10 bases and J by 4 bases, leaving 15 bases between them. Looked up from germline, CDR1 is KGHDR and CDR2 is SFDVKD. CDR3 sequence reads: CATFLIAGYGYTF. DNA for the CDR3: TGTGCCACATTCCTGATAGCGGGCTATGGCTACACCTTC.

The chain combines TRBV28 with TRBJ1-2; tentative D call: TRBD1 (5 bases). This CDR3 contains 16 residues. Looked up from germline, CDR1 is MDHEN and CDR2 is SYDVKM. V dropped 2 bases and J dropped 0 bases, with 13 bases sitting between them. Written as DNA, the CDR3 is TGTGCCAGCAGTTTAGCCACGGGGGGACCTAACTATGGCTACACCTTC. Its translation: CASSLATGGPNYGYTF.

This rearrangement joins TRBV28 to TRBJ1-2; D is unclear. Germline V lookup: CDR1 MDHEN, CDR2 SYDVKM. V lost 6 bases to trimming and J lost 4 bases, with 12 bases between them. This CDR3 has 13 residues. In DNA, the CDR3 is TGTGCCAGCAGCCCCTTGGGCTTCTATGGCTACACCTTC. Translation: CASSPLGFYGYTF.

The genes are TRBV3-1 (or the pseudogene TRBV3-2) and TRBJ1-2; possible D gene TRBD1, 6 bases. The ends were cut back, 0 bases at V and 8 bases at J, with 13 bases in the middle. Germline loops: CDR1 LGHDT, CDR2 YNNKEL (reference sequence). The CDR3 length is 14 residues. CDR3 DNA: TGTGCCAGCAGCCAAGACGGCGGCGGGGGCGGCTACACCTTC. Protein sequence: CASSQDGGGGGYTF.